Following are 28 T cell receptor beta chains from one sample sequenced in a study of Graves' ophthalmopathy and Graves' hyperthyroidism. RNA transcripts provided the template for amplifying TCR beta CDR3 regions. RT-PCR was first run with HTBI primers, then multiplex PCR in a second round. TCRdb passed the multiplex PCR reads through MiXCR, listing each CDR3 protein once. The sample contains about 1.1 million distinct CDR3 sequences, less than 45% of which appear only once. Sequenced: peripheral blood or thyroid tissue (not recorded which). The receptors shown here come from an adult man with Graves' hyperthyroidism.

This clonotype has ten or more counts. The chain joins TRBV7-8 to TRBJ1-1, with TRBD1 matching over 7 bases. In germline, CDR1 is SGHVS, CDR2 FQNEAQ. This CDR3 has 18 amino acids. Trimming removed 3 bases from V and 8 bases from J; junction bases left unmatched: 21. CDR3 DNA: TGTGCCAGCAGCTTTTGGCTAGGGGGCGAAATAACCCGCGTGGAAGCTTTCTTT. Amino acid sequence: CASSFWLGGEITRVEAFF.

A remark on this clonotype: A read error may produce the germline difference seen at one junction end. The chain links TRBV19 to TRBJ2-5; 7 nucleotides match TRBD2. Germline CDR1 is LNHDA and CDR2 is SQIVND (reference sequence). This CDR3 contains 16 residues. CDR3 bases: TGTGCCAGCAGCCTCGGTTGGGGAGGGCTGGGCGAGACCCAGCACTTC. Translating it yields CASSLGWGGLGETQHF.

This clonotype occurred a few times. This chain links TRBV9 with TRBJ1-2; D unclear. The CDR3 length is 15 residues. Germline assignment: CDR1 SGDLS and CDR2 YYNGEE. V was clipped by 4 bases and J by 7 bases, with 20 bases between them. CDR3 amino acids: CASSHPERYFGGYTF. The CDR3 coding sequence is TGTGCCAGCAGCCATCCAGAGAGGTATTTCGGTGGCTACACCTTC. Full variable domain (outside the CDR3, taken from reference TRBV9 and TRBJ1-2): DSGVTQTPKHLITATGQRVTLRCSPRSGDLSVYWYQQSLDQGLQFLIQYYNGEERAKGNILERFSAQQFPDLHSELNLSSLELGDSALYFCASSHPERYFGGYTFGSGTRLTVV.

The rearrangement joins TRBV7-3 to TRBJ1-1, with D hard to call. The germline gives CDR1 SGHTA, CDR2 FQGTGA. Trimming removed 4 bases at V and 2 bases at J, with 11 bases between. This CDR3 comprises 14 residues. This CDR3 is CASSSTGHNTEAFF. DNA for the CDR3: TGTGCCAGCAGCTCCACCGGCCATAACACTGAAGCTTTCTTT.

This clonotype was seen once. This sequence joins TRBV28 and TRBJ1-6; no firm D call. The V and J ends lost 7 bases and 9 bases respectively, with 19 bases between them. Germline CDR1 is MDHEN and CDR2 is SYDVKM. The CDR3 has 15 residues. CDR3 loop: CASTQARAMGSPLHF. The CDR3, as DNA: TGTGCCAGCACTCAGGCAAGGGCCATGGGTTCACCCCTCCACTTT.

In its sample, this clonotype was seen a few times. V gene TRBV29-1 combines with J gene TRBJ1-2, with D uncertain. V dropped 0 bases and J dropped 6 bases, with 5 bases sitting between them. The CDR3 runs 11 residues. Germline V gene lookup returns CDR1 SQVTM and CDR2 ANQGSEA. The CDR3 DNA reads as TGCAGCGTTGAAGATCCAGATGGCTACACCTTC. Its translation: CSVEDPDGYTF.

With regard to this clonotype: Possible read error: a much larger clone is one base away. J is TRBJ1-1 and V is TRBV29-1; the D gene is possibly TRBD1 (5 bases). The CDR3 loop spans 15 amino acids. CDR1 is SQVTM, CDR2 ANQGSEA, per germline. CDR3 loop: CSDRERDSRSAEDFF. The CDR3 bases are TGCAGCGATCGGGAGCGGGACTCGCGGTCTGCTGAAGATTTCTTT.

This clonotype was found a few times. The CDR3 protein is CASTPGQGAAKLFF. The CDR3 coding sequence is TGTGCCAGCACCCCGGGGCAGGGGGCGGCAAAACTGTTTTTT. The chain couples TRBV6-5 to TRBJ1-4; TRBD1 matches 8 bases. The germline CDR1 and CDR2 sequences are MNHEY and SVGAGI. The CDR3 has 14 residues. With V trimmed by 7 bases and J by 10 bases, 11 bases remained unmatched.

The CDR3 region is CASLDQGAAGANVLTF. In nucleotides, the CDR3 is TGTGCCAGCTTGGACCAGGGGGCAGCTGGGGCCAACGTCCTGACTTTC. The chain combines TRBV2 with TRBJ2-6, with 8 positions matching TRBD1. The CDR3 length is 16 residues. J lost 2 bases, V lost 8 bases, and 8 bases had no gene match. Germline lookup yields CDR1 SNHLY and CDR2 FYNNEI.

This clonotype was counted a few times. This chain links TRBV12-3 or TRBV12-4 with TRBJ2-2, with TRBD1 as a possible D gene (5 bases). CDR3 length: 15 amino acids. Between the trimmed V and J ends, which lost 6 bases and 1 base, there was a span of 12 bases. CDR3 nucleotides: TGTGCCAGCAGGAAGGACGGACAGAACACCGGGGAGCTGTTTTTT. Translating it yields CASRKDGQNTGELFF.

The CDR3 DNA follows: TGCGCCAGCAGAAGGGGGCCGATGAACACTGAAGCTTTCTTT. Residues: CASRRGPMNTEAFF. This chain connects TRBV4-1 to TRBJ1-1; TRBD1 agrees at 7 bases. CDR1 and CDR2 (germline): MGHRA, YSYEKL. V shed 6 bases, J shed 0 bases, and the junction held 4 bases outside the gene matches. CDR3 length equals 14 residues.

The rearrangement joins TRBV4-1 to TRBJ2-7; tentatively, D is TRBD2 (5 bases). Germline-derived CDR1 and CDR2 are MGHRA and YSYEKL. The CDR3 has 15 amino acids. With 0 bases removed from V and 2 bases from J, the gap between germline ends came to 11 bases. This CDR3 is CASSQERAQPYEQYF. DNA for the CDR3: TGCGCCAGCAGCCAAGAGCGGGCACAACCCTACGAGCAGTACTTC.

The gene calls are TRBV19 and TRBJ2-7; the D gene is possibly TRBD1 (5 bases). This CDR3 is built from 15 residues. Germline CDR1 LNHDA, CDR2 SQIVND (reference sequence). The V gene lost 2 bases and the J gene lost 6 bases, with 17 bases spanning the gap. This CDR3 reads CASSINGDSLREQYF. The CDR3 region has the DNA TGTGCCAGTAGTATAAATGGAGACAGCCTTCGCGAGCAGTACTTC. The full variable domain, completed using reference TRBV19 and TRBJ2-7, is DGGITQSPKYLFRKEGQNVTLSCEQNLNHDAMYWYRQDPGQGLRLIYYSQIVNDFQKGDIAEGYSVSREKKESFPLTVTSAQKNPTAFYLCASSINGDSLREQYFGPGTRLTVT.

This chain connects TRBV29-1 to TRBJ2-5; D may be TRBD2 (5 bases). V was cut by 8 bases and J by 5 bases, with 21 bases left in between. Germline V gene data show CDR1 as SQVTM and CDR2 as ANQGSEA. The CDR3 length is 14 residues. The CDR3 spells CSSYSYGRGETQYF. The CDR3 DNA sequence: TGCAGCAGTTACTCGTACGGGCGAGGGGAGACCCAGTACTTC.

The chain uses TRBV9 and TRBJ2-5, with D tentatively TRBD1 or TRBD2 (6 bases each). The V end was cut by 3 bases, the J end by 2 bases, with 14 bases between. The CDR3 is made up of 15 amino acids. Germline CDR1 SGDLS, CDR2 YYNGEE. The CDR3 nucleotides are TGTGCCAGCAGCGACGCCGGGGGCCAACAAGAGACCCAGTACTTC. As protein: CASSDAGGQQETQYF.

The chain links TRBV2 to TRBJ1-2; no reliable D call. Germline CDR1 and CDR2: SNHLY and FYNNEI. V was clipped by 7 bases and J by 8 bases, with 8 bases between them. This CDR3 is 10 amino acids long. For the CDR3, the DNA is TGTGCCAGCACCGAAGGCGGCTACACCTTC. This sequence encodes CASTEGGYTF.

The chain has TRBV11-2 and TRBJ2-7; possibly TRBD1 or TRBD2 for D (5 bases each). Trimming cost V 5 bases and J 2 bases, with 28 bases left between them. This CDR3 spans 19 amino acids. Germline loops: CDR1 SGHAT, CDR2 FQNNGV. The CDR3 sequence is CASSRNKRTRDGWTYEQYF. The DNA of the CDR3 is TGTGCCAGCAGCCGAAACAAAAGAACCCGGGACGGATGGACCTACGAGCAGTACTTC.

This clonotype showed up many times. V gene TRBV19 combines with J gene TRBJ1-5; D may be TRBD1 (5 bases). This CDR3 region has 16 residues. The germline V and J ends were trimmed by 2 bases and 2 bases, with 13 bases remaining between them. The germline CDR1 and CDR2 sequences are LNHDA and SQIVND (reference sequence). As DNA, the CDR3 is TGTGCCAGTAGTATACCGGGGGAAGGGCGCAATCAGCCCCAGCATTTT. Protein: CASSIPGEGRNQPQHF.

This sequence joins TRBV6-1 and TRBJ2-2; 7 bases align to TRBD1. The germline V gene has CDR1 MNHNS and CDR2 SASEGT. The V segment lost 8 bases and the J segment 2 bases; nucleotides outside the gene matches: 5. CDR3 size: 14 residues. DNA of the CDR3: TGTGCCAGCTCCGGGACAGATAACACCGGGGAGCTGTTTTTT. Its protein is CASSGTDNTGELFF.

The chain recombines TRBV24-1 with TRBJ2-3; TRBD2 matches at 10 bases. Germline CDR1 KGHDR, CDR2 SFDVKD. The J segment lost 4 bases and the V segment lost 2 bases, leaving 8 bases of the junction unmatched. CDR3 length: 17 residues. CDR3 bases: TGTGCCACCAGTGATTATTCTAGCGGGAGTAGGGCAGATACGCAGTATTTT. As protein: CATSDYSSGSRADTQYF.

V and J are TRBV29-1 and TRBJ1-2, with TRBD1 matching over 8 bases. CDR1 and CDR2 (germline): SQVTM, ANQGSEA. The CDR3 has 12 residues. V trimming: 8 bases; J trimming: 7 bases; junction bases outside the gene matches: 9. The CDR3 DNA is TGCAGCTCCCGACAGGGGATTGGTGGCTACACCTTC. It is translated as CSSRQGIGGYTF.

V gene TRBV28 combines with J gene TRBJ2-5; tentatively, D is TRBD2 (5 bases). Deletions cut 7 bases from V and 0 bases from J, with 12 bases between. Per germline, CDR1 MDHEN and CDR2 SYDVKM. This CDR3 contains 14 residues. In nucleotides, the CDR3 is TGTGCCAGCAAACTGGAGGCGCACCAAGAGACCCAGTACTTC. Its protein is CASKLEAHQETQYF.

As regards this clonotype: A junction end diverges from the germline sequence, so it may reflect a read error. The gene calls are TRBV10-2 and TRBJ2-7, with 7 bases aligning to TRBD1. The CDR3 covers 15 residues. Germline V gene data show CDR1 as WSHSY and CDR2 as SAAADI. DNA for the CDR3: TGCGCCAGCAGTGCTTTGTGGGACAGTGGCTACGAGCAGTGCTTC. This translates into CASSALWDSGYEQCF.

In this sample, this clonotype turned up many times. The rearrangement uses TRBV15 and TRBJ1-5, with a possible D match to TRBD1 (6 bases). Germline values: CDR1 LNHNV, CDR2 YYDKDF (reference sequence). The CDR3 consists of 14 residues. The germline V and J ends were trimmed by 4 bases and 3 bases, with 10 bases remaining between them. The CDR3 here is CATSITGFNQPQHF. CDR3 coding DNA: TGTGCCACCAGCATCACAGGGTTCAATCAGCCCCAGCATTTT.

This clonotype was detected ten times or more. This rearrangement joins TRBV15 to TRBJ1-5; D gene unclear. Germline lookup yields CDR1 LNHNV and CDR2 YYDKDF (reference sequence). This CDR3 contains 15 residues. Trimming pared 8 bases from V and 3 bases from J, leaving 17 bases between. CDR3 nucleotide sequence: TGTGCCACCGGAAAAAGGAGTGGGCACAATCAGCCCCAGCATTTT. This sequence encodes CATGKRSGHNQPQHF.

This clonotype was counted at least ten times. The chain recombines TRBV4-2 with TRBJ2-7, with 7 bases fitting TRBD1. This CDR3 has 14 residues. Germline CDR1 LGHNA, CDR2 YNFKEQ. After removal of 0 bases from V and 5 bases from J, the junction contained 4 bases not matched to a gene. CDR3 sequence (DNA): TGTGCCAGCAGCCAAGAGTGGGACAGCGACGAGCAGTACTTC. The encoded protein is CASSQEWDSDEQYF.

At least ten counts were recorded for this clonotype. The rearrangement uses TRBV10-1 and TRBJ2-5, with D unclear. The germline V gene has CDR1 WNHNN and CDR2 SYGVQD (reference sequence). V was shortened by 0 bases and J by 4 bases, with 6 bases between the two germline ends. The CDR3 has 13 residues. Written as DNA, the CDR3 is TGCGCCAGCAGTGAGTCGGTCGGAGAGACCCAGTACTTC. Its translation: CASSESVGETQYF.

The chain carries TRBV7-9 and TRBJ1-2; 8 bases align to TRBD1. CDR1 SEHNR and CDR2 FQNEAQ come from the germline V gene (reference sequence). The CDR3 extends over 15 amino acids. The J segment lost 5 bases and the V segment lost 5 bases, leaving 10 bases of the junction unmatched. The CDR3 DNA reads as TGTGCCAGCAGCGGTGGACAGGGAAATACGTATGGCTACACCTTC. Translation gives CASSGGQGNTYGYTF.